This passage covers 27 T cell receptor beta chains from one sample sequenced in a study of T cells in women clearing cervical HPV infection. Profiling relied on immunoSEQ multiplex PCR, and the TCRdb table lists in-frame clones only, not all of them. The table for this sample gives roughly 20,000 clones. Sequencing was done on a sample of blood buffy coat. The receptors here all came from a woman aged 18-69 years with a cervical HPV16 infection that either progressed to CIN3+ or cleared (not recorded which).

Notes on this clone: The read stops 3 residues short of the end of the CDR3; the missing end is completed from the germline J gene. This rearrangement joins TRBV19 to TRBJ1-5; the D gene is possibly TRBD1 (5 bases). V lost 6 bases and J 0 bases, leaving 12 bases between the germline ends. The length of the CDR3 is 15 residues. CDR1 and CDR2 (germline): LNHDA, SQIVND (reference sequence). The DNA read from the CDR3 is TGTGCCAGTAGGATGACAGTGTATAGCAATCAGCCC. It is translated as CASRMTVYSNQP. The complete CDR3 reads CASRMTVYSNQPQHF.

Concerning this clone: The sequence runs out 3 residues before the end of the CDR3; the remainder is reconstructed from the germline J gene. The gene calls are TRBV6-1 and TRBJ2-3; D gene uncertain. This CDR3 has 12 amino acids. Germline V CDR1 and CDR2: MNHNS, SASEGT. V was trimmed by 2 bases and J by 3 bases, leaving 3 bases between them. The CDR3 loop reads CASSERTDTQYF. Partial CDR3 DNA: TGTGCCAGCAGTGAAAGGACAGATACG.

Remarks on this clone: The CDR3 is cut off 3 residues early in the read; its end comes from the germline J gene. The chain recombines TRBV30 with TRBJ1-2, with TRBD1 matching over 10 bases. The length of the CDR3 is 13 residues. V lost 4 bases, J lost 7 bases, and 6 bases stayed unmatched. Germline V gene lookup returns CDR1 GTSNPN and CDR2 SVGIG (reference sequence). The CDR3 region is CAWTVDRGRGYTF. CDR3 DNA, as far as it was read: TGTGCCTGGACCGTCGACAGGGGGCGTGGC.

On this clone itself: Coverage ceases 3 residues before the CDR3 finishes, and the germline J gene fills in the end. This rearrangement joins TRBV5-1 to TRBJ2-2, with 14 bases that match TRBD2. This CDR3 has 17 amino acids. CDR1 SGHRS and CDR2 YFSETQ come from the germline V gene. V shed 5 bases, J shed 2 bases, and the junction held 5 bases outside the gene matches. The covered CDR3 bases are TGCGCCAGCAGTCAGGGACTAGCGGGGGCCAACACCGGGGAG. Translated: CASSQGLAGANTGE. The whole CDR3 protein is CASSQGLAGANTGELFF.

With respect to this clone: Coverage ceases 3 residues before the CDR3 finishes, and the germline J gene fills in the end. This chain uses TRBV30 with TRBJ2-6, with 7 bases that match TRBD1. V lost 4 bases to trimming and J lost 1 base; unmatched junction nucleotides: 4. This CDR3 has 15 residues. CDR1 and CDR2 from the germline V gene are GTSNPN and SVGIG (reference sequence). This CDR3 is CAWTQGSSGANVLTF. The covered CDR3 bases are TGTGCCTGGACACAGGGGTCGTCTGGGGCCAACGTC.

On this clone itself: Sequencing ends 3 residues short of the CDR3 end; the germline J gene provides the rest. The V gene is TRBV2, the J gene TRBJ1-5, with D possibly matching TRBD1 (6 bases). The CDR3 has 15 amino acids. In germline, CDR1 is SNHLY, CDR2 FYNNEI. Trimming pared 6 bases from V and 2 bases from J, leaving 14 bases between. The CDR3 bases that were read are TGTGCCAGCAGCCCCGGACAGTCTCGCAATCAGCCC. This sequence encodes CASSPGQSRNQP. The entire CDR3 reads CASSPGQSRNQPQHF.

As for this clone: The CDR3 extends 3 residues past the end of the read, so its final part is completed from the germline J gene. The rearrangement uses TRBV12-3 or TRBV12-4 and TRBJ2-5; the match to TRBD2 covers 9 bases. This CDR3 is 16 amino acids long. V lost 7 bases, J lost 4 bases, and 13 bases stayed unmatched. The part of the CDR3 DNA that was read is TGTGCCAGCACCCTTGGGCTAGCGGGACGGGTAGAGACC. Translation gives CASTLGLAGRVET. The CDR3 in its entirety is CASTLGLAGRVETQYF.

Judged by frequency, this clone is medium-sized. The sequence runs out 3 residues before the end of the CDR3; the remainder is reconstructed from the germline J gene. The chain carries TRBV5-1 and TRBJ2-3; possible D gene TRBD2, 6 bases. Trimming took off 4 bases at V and 0 bases at J, with 18 bases between the two ends. The CDR3 spans 17 residues. The germline V gene encodes CDR1 SGHRS and CDR2 YFSETQ. The CDR3 sequence is CASSPAGSGTSTDTQYF. The DNA read from the CDR3 is TGCGCCAGCAGCCCCGCGGGTAGCGGAACTAGCACAGATACG.

A word on this clone: Coverage ceases 3 residues before the CDR3 finishes, and the germline J gene fills in the end. The rearrangement joins TRBV29-1 to TRBJ1-5; D may be TRBD1 (6 bases). The V gene's germline CDR1 is SQVTM and CDR2 ANQGSEA. The germline V and J ends were trimmed by 6 bases and 6 bases, with 15 bases remaining between them. CDR3 length equals 13 residues. CDR3 DNA, as far as it was read: TGCAGCGTCTCCCCAGGGGAGGGTCAGCCC. This gives the protein CSVSPGEGQP. The whole CDR3 protein reads CSVSPGEGQPQHF.

Notes on this clone: The read stops 3 residues short of the end of the CDR3; the missing end is completed from the germline J gene. This sequence joins TRBV2 and TRBJ2-6; 9 bases agree with TRBD1. V shed 6 bases and J 0 bases; nucleotides not matched to a gene: 6. The CDR3 consists of 17 residues. Germline loops: CDR1 SNHLY, CDR2 FYNNEI. CDR3 amino acids: CASSVQGANSGANVLTF. CDR3 DNA, as far as it was read: TGTGCCAGCAGCGTACAGGGGGCAAACTCTGGGGCCAACGTC.

With respect to this clone: The read comes to an end 3 residues before the CDR3 does, leaving the germline J gene to fill in the end. V gene TRBV13 combines with J gene TRBJ1-6; TRBD1 matches 8 bases. Trimming cost V 5 bases and J 8 bases; bases outside gene matches: 5. This CDR3 has 14 amino acids. Germline lookup yields CDR1 PRHDT and CDR2 FYEKMQ (reference sequence). CDR3 sequence: CASSRTGKYSPLHF. Incomplete CDR3 DNA: TGTGCCAGCAGCCGGACAGGGAAATATTCACCC.

Details on this clone: The read finishes 3 residues shy of the CDR3 end, and the germline J gene is used to complete it. The chain couples TRBV28 to TRBJ2-1, with a possible D match to TRBD1 (5 bases). With 6 bases removed from V and 5 bases from J, the gap between germline ends came to 8 bases. The CDR3 covers 12 residues. Per germline, CDR1 MDHEN and CDR2 SYDVKM. CDR3: CASSLQDNEQFF. CDR3 DNA, as far as it was read: TGTGCCAGCAGCCTACAGGACAATGAG. The whole variable domain, filled in from reference TRBV28 and TRBJ2-1, reads DVKVTQSSRYLVKRTGEKVFLECVQDMDHENMFWYRQDPGLGLRLIYFSYDVKMKEKGDIPEGYSVSREKKERFSLILESASTNQTSMYLCASSLQDNEQFFGPGTRLTVL.

The CDR3 sequence is CAWSAHNVGDSNEQFF. CDR3 DNA (partial): TGTGCCTGGAGTGCCCACAATGTAGGGGATTCTAATGAG. The chain uses TRBV30 and TRBJ2-1; tentatively, D is TRBD1 (5 bases). The CDR3 end lies 3 residues beyond the end of the read and is filled in from the germline J gene. The V end was cut by 1 base, the J end by 7 bases, with 20 bases between. The CDR3 runs to 16 residues. Germline V gene data show CDR1 as GTSNPN and CDR2 as SVGIG (reference sequence).

The CDR3 sequence: CSASTGYFGTEAFF. The CDR3 DNA, read in part, is TGCAGTGCTAGTACAGGGTATTTCGGCACTGAA. The chain employs TRBV20-1 and TRBJ1-1; possible D gene TRBD1, 6 bases. The DNA ends 3 residues before the CDR3 does, and the rest of the CDR3 is filled in from the germline J gene. CDR1 and CDR2 from the germline V gene are DFQATT and SNEGSKA (reference sequence). The CDR3 length is 14 residues. The germline V and J ends were trimmed by 3 bases and 4 bases, with 15 bases remaining between them.

Worth noting for this clone: The CDR3 extends 3 residues past the end of the read, so its final part is completed from the germline J gene. The chain recombines TRBV6-1 with TRBJ2-5, with 7 bases lining up with TRBD2. Germline loops: CDR1 MNHNS, CDR2 SASEGT. J was trimmed by 1 base and V by 1 base; bases with no gene match: 6. This CDR3 region has 16 residues. The sequenced part of the CDR3 DNA is TGTGCCAGCAGTGAAGGTACGCGGGGGAGCCAAGAGACC. It is translated as CASSEGTRGSQET. Given in full, the CDR3 is CASSEGTRGSQETQYF.

Concerning this clone itself: Compared with germline, one end of the junction differs, possibly owing to a read error. The read gets to within 3 residues of the CDR3 end, and the germline J gene fills in the rest. The chain links TRBV2 to TRBJ1-1; TRBD1 matches 8 bases. The CDR3 extends over 14 amino acids. From germline, CDR1 is SNHLY and CDR2 FYNNEI. CDR3 bases read: TGTGCCAGCAGAGAAGACAGGGGATGGACTGAA. The encoded protein is CASREDRGWTE. The entire CDR3 sequence reads CASREDRGWTEAFF.

A remark on this clone: From the germline J gene comes the end of the CDR3, since the read stops 3 residues before it. J is TRBJ1-4 and V is TRBV20-1; 10 bases match TRBD1. This CDR3 spans 13 amino acids. V lost 5 bases to trimming and J lost 8 bases; unmatched junction nucleotides: 5. Germline V CDR1 and CDR2: DFQATT, SNEGSKA (reference sequence). The covered CDR3 bases are TGCAGTGCTTTAGGACAGGGGGGCGAAAAA. Residues: CSALGQGGEK. From start to end, the CDR3 is CSALGQGGEKLFF.

As concerns this clone: The sequenced fragment ends 3 residues before the CDR3 boundary, so the rest is inferred from the germline J gene. The rearrangement links TRBV6-2 or TRBV6-3 to TRBJ2-3, with D hard to call. Trimming stripped 6 bases from V and 2 bases from J, with 12 bases between. CDR1 is MNHEY and CDR2 is SVGEGT in the germline V gene. The CDR3 runs 14 residues. The CDR3 is CASSLILPTDTQYF. Partial CDR3 DNA: TGTGCCAGCAGCCTAATCCTACCCACAGATACG.

On this clone: The read stops 3 residues short of the end of the CDR3; the missing end is completed from the germline J gene. This rearrangement joins TRBV2 to TRBJ2-1; a possible D gene is TRBD1 (6 bases). Trimming removed 2 bases from V and 6 bases from J, with 17 bases in between. The V gene's germline CDR1 is SNHLY and CDR2 FYNNEI. The CDR3 is 16 amino acids. The part of the CDR3 DNA that was read is TGTGCCAGCAGTGAACTAGGACAGAGCCTTTTCAATGAG. Encoded protein: CASSELGQSLFNE. The complete CDR3 protein is CASSELGQSLFNEQFF.

Concerning this clone itself: The read finishes 3 residues shy of the CDR3 end, and the germline J gene is used to complete it. The V gene is TRBV12-3 or TRBV12-4, the J gene TRBJ2-1; a possible D gene is TRBD1 (6 bases). Trimming cost V 3 bases and J 4 bases, with 10 bases left between them. The CDR3 contains 14 residues. The CDR3 bases that were read are TGTGCCAGCAGTTTGAGGGACAAGTACAATGAG. Amino acid sequence: CASSLRDKYNE. The whole CDR3 protein is CASSLRDKYNEQFF.

To note about this clone: The sequence runs out 3 residues before the end of the CDR3; the remainder is reconstructed from the germline J gene. The rearrangement joins TRBV5-6 to TRBJ2-1; D possibly corresponds to TRBD2 (6 bases). CDR1 is SGHDT, CDR2 YYEEEE, per germline. The length of the CDR3 is 13 residues. V gave up 0 bases and J gave up 7 bases, with 8 bases separating them. CDR3 residues: CASSLGGVNEQFF. The covered CDR3 bases are TGTGCCAGCAGCTTGGGGGGGGTTAATGAG.

Details on this clone: The CDR3 extends 3 residues past the end of the read, so its final part is completed from the germline J gene. The chain combines TRBV10-3 with TRBJ2-7; 8 bases align to TRBD1. Germline V CDR1 and CDR2: ENHRY, SYGVKD. The V and J ends lost 6 bases and 6 bases, in that order; junction bases with no gene match: 10. The CDR3 totals 14 residues. CDR3 sequence reads: CAISGQGHTGEQYF. Partial CDR3 DNA: TGTGCCATCAGCGGACAGGGACATACAGGCGAG.

About this clone: The CDR3 end lies 3 residues beyond the end of the read and is filled in from the germline J gene. The V gene is TRBV18, the J gene TRBJ2-7, with TRBD1 matching over 7 bases. The germline CDR1 and CDR2 sequences are KGHSH and LQKENI. Germline trimming cut 6 bases from V and 0 bases from J; bases unmatched to any gene: 5. The CDR3 loop spans 14 amino acids. CDR3 amino acids: CASSDRDLSYEQYF. CDR3 DNA, as far as it was read: TGTGCCAGCTCCGACAGGGACCTCTCCTACGAG. Full variable domain (missing parts from reference TRBV18 and TRBJ2-7): NAGVMQNPRHLVRRRGQEARLRCSPMKGHSHVYWYRQLPEEGLKFMVYLQKENIIDESGMPKERFSAEFPKEGPSILRIQQVVRGDSAAYFCASSDRDLSYEQYFGPGTRLTVT.

Turning to this clone: From the germline J gene comes the end of the CDR3, since the read stops 3 residues before it. The chain employs TRBV5-1 and TRBJ2-5, with 12 nucleotides matching TRBD1. The CDR3 is 16 amino acids. CDR1 is SGHRS, CDR2 YFSETQ, per germline. With V trimmed by 3 bases and J by 5 bases, 8 bases remained unmatched. Partial CDR3 DNA: TGCGCCAGCAGCTGGATGGGACAGGGGGCTGGTGAGACC. This encodes CASSWMGQGAGET. The CDR3 in full is CASSWMGQGAGETQYF.

Comment on this clone: The CDR3 end is not reached by the read, which stops 3 residues before it; the germline J gene fills it in. V and J are TRBV20-1 and TRBJ2-1, with 10 bases identical to TRBD2. Germline assignment: CDR1 DFQATT and CDR2 SNEGSKA (reference sequence). J was trimmed by 6 bases and V by 3 bases; bases with no gene match: 11. CDR3 length: 16 amino acids. CDR3: CSASETSGSPSNEQFF. The sequenced part of the CDR3 DNA is TGCAGTGCTAGCGAGACTAGCGGGTCCCCCTCCAATGAG.

To note about this clone: The read ends 3 residues shy of where the CDR3 ends; the end is completed using the germline J gene. The chain recombines TRBV2 with TRBJ2-7, with 10 bases aligning to TRBD2. The CDR3 has 15 amino acids. With 7 bases clipped from V and 1 base from J, the junction kept 7 bases outside the gene matches. Germline values: CDR1 SNHLY, CDR2 FYNNEI. CDR3 bases read: TGTGCCAGCAACTTAGCGGGGGGCGGATCCTACGAG. Amino acids: CASNLAGGGSYE. The full-length CDR3 reads as CASNLAGGGSYEQYF.

Note on this clone: Read data end 3 residues before the CDR3 end; the end is taken from the germline J gene. The J gene is TRBJ2-1, the V gene TRBV7-3, with a possible D match to TRBD1 (5 bases). Germline-derived CDR1 and CDR2 are SGHTA and FQGTGA. The length of the CDR3 is 15 residues. V lost 5 bases, J lost 0 bases, and 11 bases lay in between. This CDR3 is CASSHLGDSYNEQFF. The part of the CDR3 DNA that was read is TGTGCCAGCAGCCATCTAGGGGACTCCTACAATGAG.